The entry below describes one T cell receptor beta chain. This specimen belongs to a study of blood T cell repertoires in COVID-19. The CDR3 spans 16 residues. V was pared by 1 base and J by 0 bases, with 11 bases between. Germline-derived CDR1 and CDR2 are LGHDT and YNNKEL (reference sequence). The method was immunoSEQ multiplex PCR; TCRdb's version includes in-frame clones alone and lacks a portion of them. The sample yields roughly 100,000 clones, roughly 80% seen once. Sequenced sample: peripheral blood. The chain joins TRBV3-1 (or the pseudogene TRBV3-2) to TRBJ2-3; D is undetermined. This receptor was obtained from a woman aged 70-85 years with acute or convalescent COVID-19. The CDR3 spells CASSQASYQSTDTQYF. The CDR3 nucleotides read TGTGCCAGCAGCCAAGCTTCCTACCAAAGCACAGATACGCAGTATTTT.